Following are 4 T cell receptor beta chains from one sample sequenced in a study of cytomegalovirus exposure and HLA in healthy donors. The PCR contained 60 Vbeta and 13 Jbeta primers. Sequencing was performed with immunoSEQ multiplex PCR; in TCRdb, only in-frame clones are kept and a portion is missing. The repertoire holds fewer than 200,000 clones, around 80% seen once, with approximately 1.8% in the top ten. Sequenced: PBMCs. These receptors were obtained from a man aged 35 to 55 in good health and CMV-seropositive.

The chain is built from TRBV7-9 and TRBJ2-5, with TRBD2 identical over 7 bases. The CDR3 totals 15 residues. Germline V gene sequence: CDR1 SEHNR, CDR2 FQNEAQ (reference sequence). V lost 1 base to trimming and J lost 2 bases; unmatched junction nucleotides: 4. DNA for the CDR3: TGTGCCAGCAGCTTAGGGGCTAGCGGTCAAGAGACCCAGTACTTC. Translation gives CASSLGASGQETQYF.

J is TRBJ1-2 and V is TRBV9; 9 nucleotides agree with TRBD1. The CDR3 contains 15 residues. The J segment lost 8 bases and the V segment lost 3 bases, leaving 11 bases of the junction unmatched. The V gene's germline CDR1 is SGDLS and CDR2 YYNGEE. The chain's CDR3 is CASSAQTDRGLGYTF. CDR3 in DNA: TGTGCCAGCAGCGCGCAAACGGACAGGGGATTAGGCTACACCTTC.

This clone was seen a few times. The CDR3 reads CASSSGGHQPQHF. The CDR3 DNA reads TGTGCCAGCAGTTCAGGGGGCCATCAGCCCCAGCATTTT. The chain combines TRBV6-6 with TRBJ1-5; 8 nucleotides align to TRBD1. The CDR3 loop spans 13 amino acids. Germline V lookup: CDR1 MNHNY, CDR2 SVGAGI (reference sequence). Trimming removed 4 bases from V and 5 bases from J; junction bases left unmatched: 1.

V is TRBV5-1 and J is TRBJ1-5; 8 bases are shared with TRBD1. This CDR3 spans 14 amino acids. Germline V gene lookup returns CDR1 SGHRS and CDR2 YFSETQ. Trimming cost V 4 bases and J 5 bases; bases outside gene matches: 5. The CDR3 sequence is CASSTGTGYQPQHF. Here the CDR3 DNA reads TGCGCCAGCAGCACCGGGACAGGCTATCAGCCCCAGCATTTT.